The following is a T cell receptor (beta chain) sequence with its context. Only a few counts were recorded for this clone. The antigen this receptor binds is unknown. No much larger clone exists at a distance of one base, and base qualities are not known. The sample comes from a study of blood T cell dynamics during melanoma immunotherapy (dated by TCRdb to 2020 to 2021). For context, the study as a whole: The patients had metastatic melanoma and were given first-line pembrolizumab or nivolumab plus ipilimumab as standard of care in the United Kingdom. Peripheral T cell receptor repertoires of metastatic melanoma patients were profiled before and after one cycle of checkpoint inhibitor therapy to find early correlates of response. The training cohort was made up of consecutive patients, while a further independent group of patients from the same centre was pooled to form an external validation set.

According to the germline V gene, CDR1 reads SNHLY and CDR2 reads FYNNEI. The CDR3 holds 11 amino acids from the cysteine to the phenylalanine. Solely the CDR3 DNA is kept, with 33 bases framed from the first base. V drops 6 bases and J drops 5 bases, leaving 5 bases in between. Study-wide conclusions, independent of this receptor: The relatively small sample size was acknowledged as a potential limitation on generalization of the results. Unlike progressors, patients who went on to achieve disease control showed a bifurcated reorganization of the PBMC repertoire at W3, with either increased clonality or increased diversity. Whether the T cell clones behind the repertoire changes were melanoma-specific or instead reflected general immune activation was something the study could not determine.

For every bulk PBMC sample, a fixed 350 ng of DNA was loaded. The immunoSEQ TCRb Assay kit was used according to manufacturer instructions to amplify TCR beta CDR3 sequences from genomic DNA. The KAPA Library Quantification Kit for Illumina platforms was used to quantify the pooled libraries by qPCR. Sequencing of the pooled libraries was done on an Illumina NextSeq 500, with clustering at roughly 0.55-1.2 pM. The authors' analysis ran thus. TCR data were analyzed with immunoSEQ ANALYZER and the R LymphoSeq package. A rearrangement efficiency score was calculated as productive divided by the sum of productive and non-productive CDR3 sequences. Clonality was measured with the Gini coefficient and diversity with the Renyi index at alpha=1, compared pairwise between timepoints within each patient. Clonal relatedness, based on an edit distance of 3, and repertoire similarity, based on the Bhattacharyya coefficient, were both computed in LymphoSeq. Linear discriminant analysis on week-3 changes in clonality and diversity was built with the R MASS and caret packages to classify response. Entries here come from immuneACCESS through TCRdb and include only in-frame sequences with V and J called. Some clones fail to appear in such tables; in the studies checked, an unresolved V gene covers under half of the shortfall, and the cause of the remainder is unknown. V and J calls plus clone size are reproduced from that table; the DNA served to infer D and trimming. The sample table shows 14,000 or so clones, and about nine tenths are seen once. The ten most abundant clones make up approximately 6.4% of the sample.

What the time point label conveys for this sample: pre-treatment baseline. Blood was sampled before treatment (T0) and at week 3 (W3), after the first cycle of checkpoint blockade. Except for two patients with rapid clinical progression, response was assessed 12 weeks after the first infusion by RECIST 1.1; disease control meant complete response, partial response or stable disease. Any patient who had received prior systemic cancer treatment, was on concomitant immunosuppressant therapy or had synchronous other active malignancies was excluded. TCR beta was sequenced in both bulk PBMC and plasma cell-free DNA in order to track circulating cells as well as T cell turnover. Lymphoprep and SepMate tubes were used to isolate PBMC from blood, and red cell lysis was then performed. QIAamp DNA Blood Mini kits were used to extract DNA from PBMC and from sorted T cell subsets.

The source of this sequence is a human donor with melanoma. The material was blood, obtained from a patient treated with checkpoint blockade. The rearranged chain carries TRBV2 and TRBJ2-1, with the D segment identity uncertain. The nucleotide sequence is TGTGCCAGCAGCCAAGACAATGAGCAGTTCTTC. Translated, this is CASSQDNEQFF.